This T cell receptor beta chain was found in a study of blood T cell repertoires in COVID-19. Study in general: Samples representing acute and convalescent COVID-19 were sourced from the United States, Italy and Spain. From T cells, B-cell-depleted T cells, or PBMCs came the material, which was cDNA or gDNA.

Per germline, CDR1 SGDLS and CDR2 YYNGEE. CDR3 size: 14 residues. The ends lost 4 bases at V and 4 bases at J; junction bases unmatched: 2. As processed by the authors: Reference gene primer amplification gave nucleated cell count estimates. Sequencing was performed with immunoSEQ multiplex PCR; in TCRdb, only in-frame clones are kept and a portion is missing. The V and J calls and clone size are taken from that table; D and trimming were inferred from the DNA. The sample consists of about 300,000 clones, more than 75% of them appearing once. The origin of this receptor is a man between 70 and 80 years old with acute or convalescent COVID-19. Sequences were obtained from peripheral blood. The rearrangement uses TRBV9 and TRBJ1-4, with TRBD1 matching over 9 bases. CDR3 sequence (DNA): TGTGCCAGCAGCTTGGACAGGGGTAATGAAAAACTGTTTTTT. Translation gives CASSLDRGNEKLFF.